These 20 T cell receptor beta chains originate from one sample sequenced in a study of a mutant IDH1 vaccine in newly diagnosed glioma. Stated time point: week 47, end of study. The investigators gave 300 ug of mutant IDH1 20-mer peptide in each vaccine dose, together with topical imiquimod. Sequencing used immunoSEQ multiplex PCR; TCRdb keeps in-frame clones, though not all of them. The repertoire holds about 34,000 clones, with around nine tenths as singletons. These receptors' targets are unknown. Sequenced material: PBMCs, taken from a glioma patient whose treatment included an IDH1 peptide vaccine. Receptors were obtained from a young woman with glioma.

The chain combines TRBV6-1 with TRBJ1-2; D remains unclear. Trimming took off 5 bases at V and 8 bases at J, with 12 bases between the two ends. Germline lookup yields CDR1 MNHNS and CDR2 SASEGT. The CDR3 is 12 amino acids. The CDR3 coding sequence is TGTGCCAGCAGTACCCAACGAATCGGCTACACCTTC. Its protein product is CASSTQRIGYTF.

This clone was seen only a few times. The V call is TRBV6-5, the J call TRBJ2-7; TRBD1 is a possible D gene (6 bases). Per germline, CDR1 MNHEY and CDR2 SVGAGI. The CDR3 contains 15 residues. The V and J ends lost 5 bases and 5 bases respectively, with 19 bases between them. CDR3 sequence reads: CASSPGTTVWNEQYF. Written as DNA, the CDR3 is TGTGCCAGCAGTCCGGGGACAACTGTCTGGAACGAGCAGTACTTC.

The V and J genes are TRBV14 and TRBJ2-3, with TRBD2 matching 8 bases. Unmatched junction bases numbered 5, after V lost 4 bases and J lost 2 bases. The germline V gene has CDR1 SGHDN and CDR2 FVKESK. The CDR3 runs 15 residues. CDR3 amino acids: CASSLAGGLTDTQYF. The DNA for the CDR3 is TGTGCCAGCAGCCTGGCGGGGGGACTCACAGATACGCAGTATTTT.

The chain combines TRBV7-2 with TRBJ2-7; D unclear. Trimming shortened V by 2 bases and J by 2 bases, and 4 bases separated the two germline ends. Looked up from germline, CDR1 is SGHTA and CDR2 is FQGNSA. The CDR3 consists of 12 residues. CDR3 nucleotide sequence: TGTGCCAGCAGCTTAACTACCTACGAGCAGTACTTC. This translates into CASSLTTYEQYF.

The chain uses TRBV5-1 and TRBJ2-5; 8 bases are a match to TRBD2. J gave up 4 bases and V 0 bases, and 5 bases lay outside the gene matches. The CDR3 totals 15 residues. Germline assignment: CDR1 SGHRS and CDR2 YFSETQ. In nucleotides, the CDR3 is TGCGCCAGCAGCTTGGACGGGGGGGCCCCAGAGACCCAGTACTTC. It translates to CASSLDGGAPETQYF. Full variable domain (rest looked up from reference TRBV5-1 and TRBJ2-5): KAGVTQTPRYLIKTRGQQVTLSCSPISGHRSVSWYQQTPGQGLQFLFEYFSETQRNKGNFPGRFSGRQFSNSRSEMNVSTLELGDSALYLCASSLDGGAPETQYFGPGTRLLVL.

Only a few counts were recorded for this clone. This chain connects TRBV19 to TRBJ2-5; D may be TRBD2 (6 bases). CDR1 and CDR2 (germline): LNHDA, SQIVND (reference sequence). There are 15 residues in the CDR3. Trimming removed 5 bases from V and 4 bases from J, with 17 bases in between. CDR3 sequence reads: CASSPARSGSETQYF. Written as DNA, the CDR3 is TGTGCCAGTAGTCCCGCAAGAAGCGGGTCAGAGACCCAGTACTTC.

The chain combines TRBV10-3 with TRBJ2-1, with 12 bases identical to TRBD2. This CDR3 is 14 amino acids long. Germline V gives CDR1 ENHRY, CDR2 SYGVKD. V dropped 6 bases and J dropped 5; count of bases not matched to a gene: 2. This CDR3 is CAIRPSGGDNEQFF. CDR3 in DNA: TGTGCCATCAGGCCTAGCGGGGGGGACAATGAGCAGTTCTTC.

This chain joins TRBV18 and TRBJ2-3; D possibly uses TRBD1 or TRBD2 (5 bases each). The CDR3 consists of 13 residues. In germline, CDR1 is KGHSH, CDR2 LQKENI. Between the trimmed V and J ends, which lost 6 bases and 0 bases, there was a span of 7 bases. The CDR3 coding sequence is TGTGCCAGCTCCCGGGACAGCACAGATACGCAGTATTTT. Residues: CASSRDSTDTQYF.

The V call is TRBV15, the J call TRBJ1-6; no clear D gene. Between the trimmed V and J ends, which lost 3 bases and 6 bases, there was a span of 9 bases. The CDR3 sequence is 14 residues long. Germline V gene sequence: CDR1 LNHNV, CDR2 YYDKDF (reference sequence). CDR3 nucleotide sequence: TGTGCCACCAGCAGTCCGGGTTTTAATTCACCCCTCCACTTT. Protein product: CATSSPGFNSPLHF.

The V call is TRBV13, the J call TRBJ2-4, with 8 bases identical to TRBD2. Trimming removed 4 bases from V and 9 bases from J; junction bases left unmatched: 11. The CDR3 spans 15 residues. In germline, CDR1 is PRHDT, CDR2 FYEKMQ (reference sequence). As DNA, the CDR3 is TGTGCCAGCAGCTCGGTGGGACTAGGTCATGGCATTCAGTACTTC. Protein product: CASSSVGLGHGIQYF. The full variable domain, with the rest looked up from reference TRBV13 and TRBJ2-4, is AAGVIQSPRHLIKEKRETATLKCYPIPRHDTVYWYQQGPGQDPQFLISFYEKMQSDKGSIPDRFSAQQFSDYHSELNMSSLELGDSALYFCASSSVGLGHGIQYFGAGTRLSVL.

This clone was counted a single time. V and J are TRBV30 and TRBJ2-5; D possibly corresponds to TRBD2 (5 bases). The CDR3 covers 13 residues. Trimming shortened V by 2 bases and J by 5 bases, and 12 bases separated the two germline ends. The germline V gene encodes CDR1 GTSNPN and CDR2 SVGIG (reference sequence). CDR3: CAWSRSGGETQYF. DNA of the CDR3: TGTGCCTGGAGTAGAAGTGGAGGTGAGACCCAGTACTTC.

V gene TRBV4-2 combines with J gene TRBJ2-7; 8 nucleotides agree with TRBD1. Germline trimming cut 1 base from V and 6 bases from J; bases unmatched to any gene: 5. Germline lookup yields CDR1 LGHNA and CDR2 YNFKEQ. CDR3 length equals 14 residues. The CDR3: CASSQGQGAIEQYF. CDR3 bases: TGTGCCAGCAGCCAAGGGCAGGGGGCAATCGAGCAGTACTTC.

This sequence joins TRBV7-2 and TRBJ1-4; D gene uncertain. V lost 5 bases, J lost 8 bases, and 12 bases lay in between. The germline V gene encodes CDR1 SGHTA and CDR2 FQGNSA. This CDR3 has 13 amino acids. CDR3 bases: TGTGCCAGCAGCCTATCTGGGTACGAAAAACTGTTTTTT. It specifies CASSLSGYEKLFF.

The chain recombines TRBV20-1 with TRBJ2-1; D is ambiguous. The germline V and J ends were trimmed by 2 bases and 5 bases, with 4 bases remaining between them. Germline loops: CDR1 DFQATT, CDR2 SNEGSKA (reference sequence). The CDR3 is 11 amino acids. The CDR3 loop reads CSARPNNEQFF. The CDR3 DNA sequence: TGCAGTGCTAGACCTAACAATGAGCAGTTCTTC.

CDR3 region: CASRGWDRDTEAFF. In DNA, the CDR3 is TGTGCCAGCAGGGGGTGGGACAGGGACACTGAAGCTTTCTTT. V and J are TRBV2 and TRBJ1-1, with 9 nucleotides matching TRBD1. Germline CDR1 is SNHLY and CDR2 is FYNNEI. This CDR3 comprises 14 residues. V was pared by 6 bases and J by 3 bases, with 5 bases of the junction left unmatched.

This clone was seen just once. V gene TRBV7-2 combines with J gene TRBJ2-7; the D gene is possibly TRBD2 (7 bases). The V and J ends lost 4 bases and 3 bases respectively, with 16 bases between them. The germline V gene has CDR1 SGHTA and CDR2 FQGNSA. CDR3 length: 15 amino acids. Written as DNA, the CDR3 is TGTGCCAGCAGCTATTTCCGGGGGGCACTCTACGAGCAGTACTTC. Amino acids: CASSYFRGALYEQYF. Drawing the rest from reference TRBV7-2 and TRBJ2-7, the complete variable domain is GAGVSQSPSNKVTEKGKDVELRCDPISGHTALYWYRQSLGQGLEFLIYFQGNSAPDKSGLPSDRFSAERTGGSVSTLTIQRTQQEDSAVYLCASSYFRGALYEQYFGPGTRLTVT.

The chain uses TRBV5-6 and TRBJ1-1; weak D call: TRBD1 (6 bases). This CDR3 comprises 13 residues. The V and J ends lost 4 bases and 1 base respectively, with 8 bases between them. Germline lookup yields CDR1 SGHDT and CDR2 YYEEEE. The CDR3 bases are TGTGCCAGCAGCACGACAGGGAACACTGAAGCTTTCTTT. Translation gives CASSTTGNTEAFF. Variable domain in full (rest from reference TRBV5-6 and TRBJ1-1): DAGVTQSPTHLIKTRGQQVTLRCSPKSGHDTVSWYQQALGQGPQFIFQYYEEEERQRGNFPDRFSGHQFPNYSSELNVNALLLGDSALYLCASSTTGNTEAFFGQGTRLTVV.

The J gene is TRBJ1-1, the V gene TRBV7-2; 7 bases agree with TRBD1. CDR1 SGHTA and CDR2 FQGNSA come from the germline V gene. The ends lost 2 bases at V and 5 bases at J; junction bases unmatched: 5. There are 14 residues in the CDR3. CDR3 sequence (DNA): TGTGCCAGCAGCTTAAGTAGGGGGCAAACTGAAGCTTTCTTT. It specifies CASSLSRGQTEAFF.

The chain joins TRBV27 to TRBJ2-7; TRBD2 agrees at 9 bases. There are 15 residues in the CDR3. Trimming removed 3 bases from V and 3 bases from J; junction bases left unmatched: 6. Germline CDR1 and CDR2: MNHEY and SMNVEV (reference sequence). CDR3 loop: CASSLRLAGSYEQYF. The CDR3 nucleotides read TGTGCCAGCAGTTTGAGGCTAGCGGGGAGCTACGAGCAGTACTTC.

The rearrangement joins TRBV12-5 to TRBJ2-7; perhaps TRBD1 as D (6 bases). The CDR3 runs 13 residues. Germline CDR1 is LGHNT and CDR2 is FRNRAP. Trimming removed 9 bases from V and 2 bases from J, with 14 bases in between. The CDR3 coding sequence is TGTGCTAGCCGGGACACCTTTACCTACGAGCAGTACTTC. Translated, it gives CASRDTFTYEQYF.